Reported below is one TCR beta chain. Some clones are missing from TCRdb's copy, which holds only in-frame ones; the method was immunoSEQ multiplex PCR. The data show some 150,000 clones, more than 70% seen once. This entry comes from a study of blood T cell repertoires in COVID-19. V was pared by 5 bases and J by 4 bases, with 2 bases of the junction left unmatched. The germline gives CDR1 SGHAT, CDR2 FQNNGV. This CDR3 is 15 amino acids long. Sequencing input: PBMCs or T cells enriched from blood (not recorded which). The chain combines TRBV11-2 with TRBJ2-1; 13 bases map to TRBD2. The origin of this receptor is a woman aged 45-60 years in a cohort exposed to, infected with or recovered from COVID-19 (not recorded which). The CDR3 sequence: CASSRGLAGYNEQFF. CDR3 bases: TGTGCCAGCAGCCGGGGACTAGCGGGGTACAATGAGCAGTTCTTC.